This T cell receptor (beta chain) is from a study of PD-1 blockade in classical Hodgkin lymphoma. Using immunoSEQ multiplex PCR, the repertoire was profiled, and TCRdb retains in-frame clones only, with some absent. The sample shows some 17,000 clones, around 79% of them seen only once. Study-wide points: By C4D1 there was a significant rise in CD4+ TCR diversity but not in CD8+ TCR diversity.

Regarding this clone: Its antigen is unknown.

The time point: cycle 4 day 1 (C4D1), after less than 7 weeks of nivolumab. All trial patients relapsed after autologous stem cell transplantation. Magnetic depletion of unwanted cells isolated CD4+ T cells from thawed PBMCs. The clonotype comes from a human donor with classical Hodgkin lymphoma. Sequenced material: CD4+ T cells from blood, taken before the fourth cycle of nivolumab.

CDR3 protein: CASSPPGHLYTEAFF. The DNA for the CDR3 is TGTGCCAGCTCACCACCAGGACACTTGTACACTGAAGCTTTCTTT. The V and J genes are TRBV18 and TRBJ1-1, with D possibly being TRBD1 (5 bases). This CDR3 region has 15 residues. Germline V gene lookup returns CDR1 KGHSH and CDR2 LQKENI. Trimming removed 0 bases at V and 3 bases at J, with 11 bases between.